These T cell receptor beta chains were read from a single sample in a study of blood T cell repertoires in COVID-19. Libraries were prepared by immunoSEQ multiplex PCR; TCRdb keeps only in-frame clonotypes and omits some of them. This table has over 35,000 clones, 81% appearing once. Sequencing was performed on peripheral blood. The source is a man in his forties with active or convalescent COVID-19. The CDR3 runs from the conserved cysteine through the conserved F or W. The D gene is left open where the match is weak. Size is omitted from some rows. Given values are once, few, many or a class for expanded clones.

DNA	CDR3	J	size	V	D
TGTGCCAGCAGCTTAACGTCGGCCTACAATGAGCAGTTCTTC	CASSLTSAYNEQFF	TRBJ2-1	NA	TRBV7-3	NA
TGTGCCAGCAGCCCTCAACGACAGGATTCACCCCTCCACTTT	CASSPQRQDSPLHF	TRBJ1-6	NA	TRBV7-8	NA
TGTGCCAGTAGTTCAGACAGGGGCCCTAAGCCCCAGCATTTT	CASSSDRGPKPQHF	TRBJ1-5	NA	TRBV19	TRBD1
TGTGCCAGCAGCTTGAGGTGGCCTCAAGAGACCCAGTACTTC	CASSLRWPQETQYF	TRBJ2-5	NA	TRBV7-9	NA
TGTGCCAGCAGCTTAGATCTAGCGGGATCGCGCGAGCAGTACTTC	CASSLDLAGSREQYF	TRBJ2-7	NA	TRBV11-2	TRBD2
TGTGCCAGCTCACCGCCCTTGACAGGGGAGGACTATGGCTACACCTTC	CASSPPLTGEDYGYTF	TRBJ1-2	NA	TRBV18	TRBD1
TGCAGTGCTAGAGATGGAGCCCAGCAGTACTTC	CSARDGAQQYF	TRBJ2-7	few	TRBV20-1	NA
TGTGCCAGCAGCTCAGGACTTACAGATACGCAGTATTTT	CASSSGLTDTQYF	TRBJ2-3	NA	TRBV11-2	NA
TGTGCCACGCAATACAGCGGGAGCTCCTACAATGAGCAGTTCTTC	CATQYSGSSYNEQFF	TRBJ2-1	NA	TRBV7-9	TRBD2
TGTGCCAGCAGCTCGACAGGGTGGGTCCAGCCCCAGCATTTT	CASSSTGWVQPQHF	TRBJ1-5	NA	TRBV7-2	TRBD1
TGCGCCAGCAGCTTGGGTTCAGGGAATCAGCCCCAGCATTTT	CASSLGSGNQPQHF	TRBJ1-5	NA	TRBV5-1	NA
TGTGCCAGCAGCTTGGACGGGGGCTACGAGCAGTACTTC	CASSLDGGYEQYF	TRBJ2-7	NA	TRBV5-4	NA
TGTGCCAGCTCAATATCCCAGGGAGGGAATTCACCCCTCCACTTT	CASSISQGGNSPLHF	TRBJ1-6	few	TRBV18	NA
TGTGCCACCCTTTTAGGAAACACCATATATTTT	CATLLGNTIYF	TRBJ1-3	NA	TRBV28	NA
TGCAGCGTACAGCTCACAGATACGCAGTATTTT	CSVQLTDTQYF	TRBJ2-3	NA	TRBV29-1	NA
TGTGCCAGCAGGGCCTTTGGGGGGGCGGGCACTGAAGCTTTCTTT	CASRAFGGAGTEAFF	TRBJ1-1	NA	TRBV2	NA
TGTGCCAGCGGAGGGAGCGGGAATGAGCAGTTCTTC	CASGGSGNEQFF	TRBJ2-1	NA	TRBV2	NA
TGTGCCAGTAGTATAGGAGGAGGGGCCAAAAACATTCAGTACTTC	CASSIGGGAKNIQYF	TRBJ2-4	NA	TRBV19	NA
TGTGCCAGCACCTTCATCGGGACAGGGTCAGATACGCAGTATTTT	CASTFIGTGSDTQYF	TRBJ2-3	NA	TRBV28	TRBD1
TGCGCCAGCAGCCTTGTGCGGACAGGGGGTAAGAATGAGCAGTTCTTC	CASSLVRTGGKNEQFF	TRBJ2-1	NA	TRBV4-1	TRBD1
TGTGCCAGCAGCGTAGGACAGGGCACTGAAGCTTTCTTT	CASSVGQGTEAFF	TRBJ1-1	NA	TRBV9	TRBD1
TGTGCCTGGAGCCACGGGGGGTCCTACAATGAGCAGTTCTTC	CAWSHGGSYNEQFF	TRBJ2-1	NA	TRBV30	TRBD2
TGTGCCAGCAGCTTGGGAGACAGGAAGTCCTACGAGCAGTACTTC	CASSLGDRKSYEQYF	TRBJ2-7	NA	TRBV5-4	NA
TGTGCCAGCAGCCGAGGGGAAAAACTGTTTTTT	CASSRGEKLFF	TRBJ1-4	NA	TRBV28	NA
TGTGCCAGCAGCCCACGGACAGGGGGCCTCACTGAAGCTTTCTTT	CASSPRTGGLTEAFF	TRBJ1-1	NA	TRBV7-9	TRBD1
TGCAGCACCGAAAGGGGCTCCCCCTACGAGCAGTACTTC	CSTERGSPYEQYF	TRBJ2-7	medium-sized	TRBV29-1	NA
TGTGCCAGCTCACAAAGCGGACAGACTATCTCTGGAAACACCATATATTTT	CASSQSGQTISGNTIYF	TRBJ1-3	NA	TRBV18	NA
TGCGCCAGCAGCTTGATACAGAACACTGAAGCTTTCTTT	CASSLIQNTEAFF	TRBJ1-1	few	TRBV5-1	NA
TGCAGCGTTGCGGTGCCGCGACAGGAGAACAACTATGGCTACACCTTC	CSVAVPRQENNYGYTF	TRBJ1-2	NA	TRBV29-1	NA
TGCGCCAGCAGCTTGGGGGTTCGGGAGAACACTGAAGCTTTCTTT	CASSLGVRENTEAFF	TRBJ1-1	NA	TRBV5-1	NA
TGTGCCAGCGCGGGGGAGGCCGGGGAGCTGTTTTTT	CASAGEAGELFF	TRBJ2-2	NA	TRBV7-9	TRBD2
TGTGCCAGCAGTCATCCCAGGACTAGCGGGTTCCCCCCCCTCCACTTC	CASSHPRTSGFPPLHF	TRBJ2-7	NA	TRBV6-2/TRBV6-3	TRBD2
TGTGCCAGCAGTCGAGATGGGCGAGAGACCCAGTACTTC	CASSRDGRETQYF	TRBJ2-5	NA	TRBV6-4	NA
TGCAGTGCTAGGCTCGGACTAGCTAAGTTCTTC	CSARLGLAKFF	TRBJ2-1	NA	TRBV20-1	TRBD2
TGTGCCAGTAGTATTGGGCGGGAGCCCTACGAGCAGTACTTC	CASSIGREPYEQYF	TRBJ2-7	NA	TRBV19	TRBD2
TGTGCCAGCAGCTTGGGGGGGGTCACTGAAGCTTTCTTT	CASSLGGVTEAFF	TRBJ1-1	NA	TRBV5-6	NA
TGTGCCAGCAGCCTACCGGGACAGTACAATGAGCAGTTCTTC	CASSLPGQYNEQFF	TRBJ2-1	few	TRBV5-6	TRBD1
TGTGCCAGCAGAACACTTGGGGGGTCCGACTATGGCTACACCTTC	CASRTLGGSDYGYTF	TRBJ1-2	NA	TRBV28	NA